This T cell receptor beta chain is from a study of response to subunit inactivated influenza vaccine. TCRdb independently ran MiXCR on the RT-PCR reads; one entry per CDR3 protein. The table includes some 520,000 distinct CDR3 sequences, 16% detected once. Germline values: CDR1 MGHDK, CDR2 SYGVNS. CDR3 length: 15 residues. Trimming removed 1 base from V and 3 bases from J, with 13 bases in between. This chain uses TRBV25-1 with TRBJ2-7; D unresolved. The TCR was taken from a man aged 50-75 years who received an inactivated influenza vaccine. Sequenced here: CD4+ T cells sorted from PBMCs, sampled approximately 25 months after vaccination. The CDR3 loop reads CASSESFGPGYEQYF. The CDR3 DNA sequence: TGTGCCAGCAGTGAATCTTTCGGCCCGGGCTACGAGCAGTACTTC.